The 21 T cell receptor beta chains listed next were all sequenced from one sample in a study of blood T cell repertoires in COVID-19. TCRdb keeps only in-frame clones here, not all; method: immunoSEQ multiplex PCR. The sample has around 220,000 clones, 85% to 90% seen once; the top ten hold more than 12%. The sample comprised PBMCs or T cells enriched from blood (not recorded which). The receptors were gathered from a man in his thirties or forties who had been exposed to COVID-19.

The CDR3 spells CASSLRVGELFF. The CDR3 DNA reads TGTGCCAGCAGCTTACGGGTGGGGGAGCTGTTTTTT. The rearrangement uses TRBV11-3 and TRBJ2-2; the D is unclear. CDR1 is SGHNT, CDR2 YENEEA, per germline. The CDR3 consists of 12 residues. Trimming took 2 bases from V and 8 from J, leaving 6 bases between them. Full variable domain (missing parts from reference TRBV11-3 and TRBJ2-2): EAGVVQSPRYKIIEKKQPVAFWCNPISGHNTLYWYLQNLGQGPELLIRYENEEAVDDSQLPKDRFSAERLKGVDSTLKIQPAELGDSAVYLCASSLRVGELFFGEGSRLTVL.

V and J are TRBV19 and TRBJ1-3; TRBD1 might be the D (6 bases). This CDR3 has 17 residues. Germline V gene data show CDR1 as LNHDA and CDR2 as SQIVND (reference sequence). V was cut by 4 bases and J by 4 bases, with 20 bases left in between. The CDR3 region has the DNA TGTGCCAGTAGTAGACAGACCCGGGACACTTACGGAAACACCATATATTTT. It is translated as CASSRQTRDTYGNTIYF.

The V call is TRBV11-3, the J call TRBJ2-5, with 10 bases fitting TRBD2. The CDR3 extends over 16 amino acids. CDR1 and CDR2 (germline): SGHNT, YENEEA. V gave up 4 bases and J gave up 4 bases; unmatched junction bases: 9. CDR3 sequence reads: CASSSSTSGVSETQYF. In DNA form, the CDR3 reads TGTGCCAGCAGCTCAAGCACTAGCGGGGTCTCAGAGACCCAGTACTTC. The variable domain in full, completed from reference TRBV11-3 and TRBJ2-5, reads EAGVVQSPRYKIIEKKQPVAFWCNPISGHNTLYWYLQNLGQGPELLIRYENEEAVDDSQLPKDRFSAERLKGVDSTLKIQPAELGDSAVYLCASSSSTSGVSETQYFGPGTRLLVL.

The chain joins TRBV27 to TRBJ1-2; 7 positions match TRBD1. The trim removed 6 bases at V and 4 bases at J, leaving 5 bases unmatched. The CDR3 is made up of 13 amino acids. CDR1 and CDR2 (germline): MNHEY, SMNVEV (reference sequence). The CDR3 DNA sequence: TGTGCCAGCAGCCCCGGACAGGCCTATGGCTACACCTTC. It encodes CASSPGQAYGYTF.

In nucleotides, the CDR3 is TGCGCCAGCAGCTCCCGACAGGTTGCGAATGAGCAGTTCTTC. Protein: CASSSRQVANEQFF. This sequence joins TRBV5-1 and TRBJ2-1; D is perhaps TRBD1 (6 bases). Trimming cost V 3 bases and J 7 bases, with 14 bases left between them. CDR3 length equals 14 residues. The V gene's germline CDR1 is SGHRS and CDR2 YFSETQ.

This chain connects TRBV30 to TRBJ2-7; 11 bases are shared with TRBD2. Trimming removed 2 bases from V and 5 bases from J; junction bases left unmatched: 8. The germline gives CDR1 GTSNPN, CDR2 SVGIG (reference sequence). This CDR3 region has 15 residues. Here the CDR3 DNA reads TGTGCCTGGAGTAGGGGTAGCGGGGGGGCCGACGAGCAGTACTTC. This encodes CAWSRGSGGADEQYF.

The chain employs TRBV21-1 and TRBJ2-5; the tabulated D call, TRBD2, remains unverified against the DNA. TRBV21-1 has pseudogene status. The CDR3 covers 19 residues. The CDR3 loop is CASSNRLAGAPWYQETQYF. The CDR3 nucleotides read TGTGCCAGCAGCAACAGACTAGCGGGGGCCCCCTGGTACCAAGAGACCCAGTACTTC.

The chain is built from TRBV10-3 and TRBJ2-5, with 7 bases identical to TRBD1. V trimming: 10 bases; J trimming: 5 bases; junction bases outside the gene matches: 10. Germline V gene lookup returns CDR1 ENHRY and CDR2 SYGVKD. The CDR3 has 13 amino acids. The DNA for the CDR3 is TGTGCCACCAGCCGGGACAGAGGGGAGACCCAGTACTTC. Encoded protein: CATSRDRGETQYF.

V and J are TRBV19 and TRBJ1-5; unclear D gene. V was clipped by 7 bases and J by 5 bases, with 15 bases between them. CDR1 is LNHDA, CDR2 SQIVND, per germline (reference sequence). The CDR3 covers 14 residues. The CDR3 sequence is CASTTDTSYQPQHF. Here the CDR3 DNA reads TGTGCCAGTACCACAGACACTTCCTATCAGCCCCAGCATTTT.

The chain carries TRBV5-6 and TRBJ1-6; perhaps TRBD1 as D (6 bases). Trimming removed 5 bases from V and 10 bases from J, with 10 bases in between. Germline V gene data show CDR1 as SGHDT and CDR2 as YYEEEE. The CDR3 covers 12 residues. The CDR3, as DNA: TGTGCCAGCAGTAGGACAGCATCACCCCTCCACTTT. Translation: CASSRTASPLHF.

The chain joins TRBV18 to TRBJ2-7; 8 bases fit TRBD2. Looked up from germline, CDR1 is KGHSH and CDR2 is LQKENI. This CDR3 has 15 amino acids. V lost 2 bases to trimming and J lost 0 bases; unmatched junction nucleotides: 3. CDR3 sequence: CASSPKRGGSYEQYF. CDR3 DNA sequence: TGTGCCAGCTCACCAAAACGGGGGGGCTCCTACGAGCAGTACTTC.

The chain is built from TRBV5-1 and TRBJ1-4; perhaps TRBD1 as D (6 bases). Germline CDR1 and CDR2: SGHRS and YFSETQ. The CDR3 totals 15 residues. Trimming pared 0 bases from V and 11 bases from J, leaving 17 bases between. The CDR3 reads CASSLVGTSVEKLFF. The CDR3 DNA is TGCGCCAGCAGCTTGGTTGGGACATCGGTTGAGAAACTGTTTTTT.

The V and J genes are TRBV19 and TRBJ1-1, with D perhaps matching TRBD1 (6 bases). The CDR3 spans 15 residues. The germline gives CDR1 LNHDA, CDR2 SQIVND (reference sequence). With 3 bases removed from V and 4 bases from J, the gap between germline ends came to 15 bases. The CDR3 region is CASSISTGIGTEAFF. The CDR3 DNA is TGTGCCAGTAGTATTAGTACAGGGATTGGCACTGAAGCTTTCTTT.

This chain uses TRBV10-2 with TRBJ2-3, with 13 bases that match TRBD2. J lost 1 base, V lost 5 bases, and 9 bases had no gene match. Germline CDR1 WSHSY, CDR2 SAAADI. This CDR3 region has 18 residues. Here the CDR3 reads CASSRTSGGPPGTDTQYF. The CDR3 DNA is TGCGCCAGCAGTAGGACTAGCGGGGGACCCCCGGGCACAGATACGCAGTATTTT.

The genes are TRBV5-6 and TRBJ1-2; the D is unclear. Germline CDR1 and CDR2: SGHDT and YYEEEE. Trimming stripped 7 bases from V and 8 bases from J, with 21 bases between. The CDR3 is 14 amino acids. The CDR3 DNA sequence: TGTGCCAGCTTTTCGTTTGGGGAGCCGGGGGGCTACACCTTC. Encoded protein: CASFSFGEPGGYTF. Drawing the rest from reference TRBV5-6 and TRBJ1-2, the complete variable domain is DAGVTQSPTHLIKTRGQQVTLRCSPKSGHDTVSWYQQALGQGPQFIFQYYEEEERQRGNFPDRFSGHQFPNYSSELNVNALLLGDSALYLCASFSFGEPGGYTFGSGTRLTVV.

This chain links TRBV19 with TRBJ1-6; 9 bases agree with TRBD1. V was pared by 6 bases and J by 9 bases, with 9 bases of the junction left unmatched. Germline V lookup: CDR1 LNHDA, CDR2 SQIVND (reference sequence). The CDR3 is 15 residues long. The CDR3 loop reads CASRGGNRGPSPLHF. CDR3 DNA sequence: TGTGCCAGTAGAGGGGGGAACAGGGGGCCTTCACCCCTCCACTTT.

This sequence joins TRBV7-2 and TRBJ1-2; perhaps TRBD1 as D (6 bases). This CDR3 has 13 residues. Trimming removed 4 bases at V and 4 bases at J, with 10 bases between. Germline CDR1 is SGHTA and CDR2 is FQGNSA. The CDR3 bases are TGTGCCAGCAGCTCAAAAGGGGGCTATGGCTACACCTTC. This translates into CASSSKGGYGYTF. Full variable domain (missing parts from reference TRBV7-2 and TRBJ1-2): GAGVSQSPSNKVTEKGKDVELRCDPISGHTALYWYRQSLGQGLEFLIYFQGNSAPDKSGLPSDRFSAERTGGSVSTLTIQRTQQEDSAVYLCASSSKGGYGYTFGSGTRLTVV.

The chain recombines TRBV19 with TRBJ1-1, with D possibly being TRBD1 (6 bases). In germline, CDR1 is LNHDA, CDR2 SQIVND (reference sequence). This CDR3 is built from 14 residues. Trimming took off 6 bases at V and 4 bases at J, with 15 bases between the two ends. Here the CDR3 reads CASSAGAAGTEAFF. The CDR3 DNA reads TGTGCCAGTAGCGCGGGGGCAGCAGGCACTGAAGCTTTCTTT.

This clone has more than one count but fewer than ten. The chain joins TRBV4-1 to TRBJ2-5; the D gene is possibly TRBD2 (5 bases). The CDR3 is 13 residues long. Deletions cut 1 base from V and 5 bases from J, with 8 bases between. Germline V CDR1 and CDR2: MGHRA, YSYEKL. The CDR3 loop reads CASSQAPGETQYF. CDR3 DNA: TGCGCCAGCAGCCAAGCCCCGGGGGAGACCCAGTACTTC.

The V gene is TRBV14, the J gene TRBJ1-2, with D perhaps matching TRBD1 (6 bases). The CDR3 consists of 14 residues. V was cut by 0 bases and J by 8 bases, with 13 bases left in between. Germline V gene data show CDR1 as SGHDN and CDR2 as FVKESK. In nucleotides, the CDR3 is TGTGCCAGCAGCCAAGAGGGGGCGGGAGGAGGCTACACCTTC. This encodes CASSQEGAGGGYTF.

V gene TRBV5-1 combines with J gene TRBJ1-1; maybe TRBD1 (5 bases). This CDR3 has 16 amino acids. The V and J ends lost 4 bases and 1 base respectively, with 17 bases between them. Germline V CDR1 and CDR2: SGHRS, YFSETQ. The DNA for the CDR3 is TGCGCCAGCAGCACCCCCCCCGGGCAGGGGAACACTGAAGCTTTCTTT. This encodes CASSTPPGQGNTEAFF.